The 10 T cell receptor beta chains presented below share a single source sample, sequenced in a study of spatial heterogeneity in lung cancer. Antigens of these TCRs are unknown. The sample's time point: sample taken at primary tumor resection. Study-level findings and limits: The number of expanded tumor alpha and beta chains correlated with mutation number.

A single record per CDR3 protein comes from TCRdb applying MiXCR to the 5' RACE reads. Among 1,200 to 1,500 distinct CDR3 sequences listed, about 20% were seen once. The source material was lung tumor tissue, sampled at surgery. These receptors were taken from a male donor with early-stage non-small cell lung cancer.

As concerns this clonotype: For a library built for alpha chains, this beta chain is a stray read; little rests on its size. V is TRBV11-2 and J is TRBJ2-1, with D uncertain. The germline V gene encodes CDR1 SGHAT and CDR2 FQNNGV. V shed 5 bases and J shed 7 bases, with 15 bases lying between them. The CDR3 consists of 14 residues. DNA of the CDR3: TGTGCCAGCAGCCAACCAAGGTCTCCAAATGAGCAGTTCTTC. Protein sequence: CASSQPRSPNEQFF.

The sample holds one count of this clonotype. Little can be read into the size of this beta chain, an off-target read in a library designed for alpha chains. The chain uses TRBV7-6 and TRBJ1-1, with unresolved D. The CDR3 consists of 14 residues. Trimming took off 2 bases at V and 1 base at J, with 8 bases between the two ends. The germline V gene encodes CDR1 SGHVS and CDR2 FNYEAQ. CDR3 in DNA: TGTGCCAGCAGCTTATATAGGGAGAACACTGAAGCTTTCTTT. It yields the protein CASSLYRENTEAFF.

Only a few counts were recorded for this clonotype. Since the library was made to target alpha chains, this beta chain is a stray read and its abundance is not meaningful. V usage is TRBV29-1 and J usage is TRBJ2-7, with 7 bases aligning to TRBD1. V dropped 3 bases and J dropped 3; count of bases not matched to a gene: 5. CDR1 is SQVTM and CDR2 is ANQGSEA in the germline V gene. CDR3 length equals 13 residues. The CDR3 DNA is TGCAGCGTTGAGACAGGGACGAGCTACGAGCAGTACTTC. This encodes CSVETGTSYEQYF.

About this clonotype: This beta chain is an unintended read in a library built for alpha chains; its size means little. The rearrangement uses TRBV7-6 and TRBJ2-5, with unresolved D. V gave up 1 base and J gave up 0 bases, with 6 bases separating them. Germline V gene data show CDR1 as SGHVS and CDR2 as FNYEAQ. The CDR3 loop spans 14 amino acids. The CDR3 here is CASSLGRDQETQYF. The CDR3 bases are TGTGCCAGCAGCTTAGGGCGCGACCAAGAGACCCAGTACTTC.

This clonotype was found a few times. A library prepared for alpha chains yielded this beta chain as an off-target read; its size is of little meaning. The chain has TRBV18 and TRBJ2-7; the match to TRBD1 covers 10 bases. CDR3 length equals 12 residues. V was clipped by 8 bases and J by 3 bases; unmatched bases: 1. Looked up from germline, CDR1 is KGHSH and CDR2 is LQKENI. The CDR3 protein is CASGQGGYEQYF. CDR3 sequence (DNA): TGTGCCAGCGGACAGGGGGGCTACGAGCAGTACTTC.

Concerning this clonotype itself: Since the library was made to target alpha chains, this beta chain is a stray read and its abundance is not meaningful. CDR3 amino acids: CASSLGFTGELFF. The CDR3 DNA is TGTGCCAGCAGCTTAGGGTTCACCGGGGAGCTGTTTTTT. The rearrangement links TRBV11-3 to TRBJ2-2; D not certain. The germline gives CDR1 SGHNT, CDR2 YENEEA. The CDR3 is made up of 13 amino acids. V was pared by 1 base and J by 4 bases, with 4 bases between.

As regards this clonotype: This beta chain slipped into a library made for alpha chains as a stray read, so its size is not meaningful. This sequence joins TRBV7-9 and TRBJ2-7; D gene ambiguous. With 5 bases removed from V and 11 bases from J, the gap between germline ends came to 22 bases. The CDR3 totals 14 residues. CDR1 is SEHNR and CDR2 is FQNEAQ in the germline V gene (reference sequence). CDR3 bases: TGTGCCAGCAGCGCCTCGGGCCGACCGGGTGTGAAGTACTTC. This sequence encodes CASSASGRPGVKYF.

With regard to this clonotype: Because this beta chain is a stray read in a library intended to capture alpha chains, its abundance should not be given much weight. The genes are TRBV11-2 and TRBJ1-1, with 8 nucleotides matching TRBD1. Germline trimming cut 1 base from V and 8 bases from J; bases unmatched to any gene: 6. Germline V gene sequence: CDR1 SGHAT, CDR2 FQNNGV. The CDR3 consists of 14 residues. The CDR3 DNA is TGTGCCAGCAGCTTAGGGACAGGGAGAGCAGAAGCTTTCTTT. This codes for CASSLGTGRAEAFF.

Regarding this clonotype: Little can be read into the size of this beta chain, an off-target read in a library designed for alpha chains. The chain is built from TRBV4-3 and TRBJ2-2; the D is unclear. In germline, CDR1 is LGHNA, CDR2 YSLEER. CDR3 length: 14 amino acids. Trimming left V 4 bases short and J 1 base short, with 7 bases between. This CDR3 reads CASSPSGNTGELFF. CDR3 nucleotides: TGCGCCAGCAGCCCTTCCGGGAACACCGGGGAGCTGTTTTTT.

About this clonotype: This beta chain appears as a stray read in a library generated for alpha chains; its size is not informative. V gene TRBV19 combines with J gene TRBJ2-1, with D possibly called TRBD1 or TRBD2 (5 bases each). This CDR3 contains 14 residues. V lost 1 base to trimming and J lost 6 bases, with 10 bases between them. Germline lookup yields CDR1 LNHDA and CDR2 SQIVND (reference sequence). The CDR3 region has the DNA TGTGCCAGTAGTATAGGGCTTGGGGGCAATGAGCAGTTCTTC. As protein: CASSIGLGGNEQFF.